Below, one T cell receptor beta chain is given with its context. Its antigen is undetermined. Sample time point: week 11, during vaccination. Vaccinated patients received 300 ug of mutant IDH1 20-mer peptide per dose, with topical imiquimod. Each donor presented with a new WHO grade 3 or 4 astrocytoma that tested IDH1-mutant and showed ATRX loss. TCRdb's table, derived via immunoSEQ multiplex PCR, lists solely in-frame clones and lacks some. Among some 60,000 clones listed, 84% were seen once. The data belong to a study of a mutant IDH1 vaccine in newly diagnosed glioma. Study-wide context: At weeks 1, 3, 5, 7, 11, 15, 19 and 23, patients received a vaccination, eight in all. Those enrolled had earlier been treated with radiotherapy, temozolomide, or both, mostly both. Broader study findings: Top-clonotype changes in peripheral T cells seemed unrelated to pseudoprogression.

This CDR3 is 16 amino acids long. The input for sequencing was PBMCs, taken from a glioma patient whose treatment included an IDH1 peptide vaccine. The gene calls are TRBV12-1 and TRBJ2-7; the D call of TRBD1 is as the table states it, not checked on the DNA. TRBV12-1 is shown as a pseudogene. This TCR was recovered from a man under 40 with glioma. CDR3 in DNA: TGTGCCAGCAGCCCCGACAGGGGGACCCTCTACGTGGAGCAGTACTTC. Translating it yields CASSPDRGTLYVEQYF.